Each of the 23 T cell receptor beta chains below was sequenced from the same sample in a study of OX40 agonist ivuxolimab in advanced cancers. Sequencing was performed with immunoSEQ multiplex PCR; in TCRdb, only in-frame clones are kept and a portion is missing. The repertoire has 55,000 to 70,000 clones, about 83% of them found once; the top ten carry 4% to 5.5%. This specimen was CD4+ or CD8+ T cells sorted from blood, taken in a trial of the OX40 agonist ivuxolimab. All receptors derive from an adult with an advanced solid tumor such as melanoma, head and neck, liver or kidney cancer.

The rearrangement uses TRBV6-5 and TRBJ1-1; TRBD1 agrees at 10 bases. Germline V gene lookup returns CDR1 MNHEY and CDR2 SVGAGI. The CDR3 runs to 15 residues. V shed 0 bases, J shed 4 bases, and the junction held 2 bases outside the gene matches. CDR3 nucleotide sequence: TGTGCCAGCAGTTACTCGCGGACAGGGGGCACTGAAGCTTTCTTT. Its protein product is CASSYSRTGGTEAFF.

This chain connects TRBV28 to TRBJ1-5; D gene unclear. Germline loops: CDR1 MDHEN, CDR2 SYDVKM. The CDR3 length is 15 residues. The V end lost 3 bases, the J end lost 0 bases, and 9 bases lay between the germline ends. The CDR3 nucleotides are TGTGCCAGCAGTTTCCGGCCGTATAGCAATCAGCCCCAGCATTTT. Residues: CASSFRPYSNQPQHF. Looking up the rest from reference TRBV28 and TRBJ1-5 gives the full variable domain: DVKVTQSSRYLVKRTGEKVFLECVQDMDHENMFWYRQDPGLGLRLIYFSYDVKMKEKGDIPEGYSVSREKKERFSLILESASTNQTSMYLCASSFRPYSNQPQHFGDGTRLSIL.

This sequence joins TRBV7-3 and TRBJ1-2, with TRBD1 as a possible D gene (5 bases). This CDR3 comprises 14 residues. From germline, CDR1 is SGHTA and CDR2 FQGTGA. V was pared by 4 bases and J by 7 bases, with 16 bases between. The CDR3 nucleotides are TGTGCCAGCAGCTCCCCGGGAGGGGAAGTTGGCTACACCTTC. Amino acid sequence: CASSSPGGEVGYTF.

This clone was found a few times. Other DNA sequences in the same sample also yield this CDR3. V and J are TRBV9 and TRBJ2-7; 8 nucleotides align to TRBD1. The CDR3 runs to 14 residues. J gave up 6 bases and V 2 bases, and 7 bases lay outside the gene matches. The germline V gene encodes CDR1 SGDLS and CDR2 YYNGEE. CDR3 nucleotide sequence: TGTGCCAGCAGCGTCGCGCAGGGGGCTAGCGAGCAGTACTTC. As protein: CASSVAQGASEQYF.

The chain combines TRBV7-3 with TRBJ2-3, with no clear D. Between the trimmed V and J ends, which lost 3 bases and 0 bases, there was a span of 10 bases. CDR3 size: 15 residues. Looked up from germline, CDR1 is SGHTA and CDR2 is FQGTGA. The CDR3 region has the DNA TGTGCCAGCAGCTTCCCCCCGAGGAGCACAGATACGCAGTATTTT. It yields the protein CASSFPPRSTDTQYF.

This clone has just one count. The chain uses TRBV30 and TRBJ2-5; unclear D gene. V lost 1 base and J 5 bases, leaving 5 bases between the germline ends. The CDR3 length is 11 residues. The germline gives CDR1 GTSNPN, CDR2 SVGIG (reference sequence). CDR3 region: CAWSGRETQYF. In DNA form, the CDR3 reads TGTGCCTGGAGTGGAAGGGAGACCCAGTACTTC.

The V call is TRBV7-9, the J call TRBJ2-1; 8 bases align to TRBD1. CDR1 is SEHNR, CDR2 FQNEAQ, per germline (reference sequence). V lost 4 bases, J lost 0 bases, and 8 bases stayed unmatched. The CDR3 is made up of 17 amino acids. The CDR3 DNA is TGTGCCAGCAGCTCGACAGGGGCGCCTAACTCCTACAATGAGCAGTTCTTC. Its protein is CASSSTGAPNSYNEQFF.

The CDR3 loop is CSLRDRNYGYTF. The CDR3 region has the DNA TGCAGCCTCCGGGACAGAAACTATGGCTACACCTTC. V usage is TRBV29-1 and J usage is TRBJ1-2; 7 nucleotides align to TRBD1. There are 12 residues in the CDR3. Per germline, CDR1 SQVTM and CDR2 ANQGSEA. V lost 8 bases and J lost 2; bases outside the gene matches: 5.

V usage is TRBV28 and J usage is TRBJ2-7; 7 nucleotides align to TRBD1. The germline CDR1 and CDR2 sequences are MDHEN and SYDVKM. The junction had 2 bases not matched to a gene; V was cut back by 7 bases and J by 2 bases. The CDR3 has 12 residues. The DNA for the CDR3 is TGTGCCAGCACGACAGGGACCTACGAGCAGTACTTC. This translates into CASTTGTYEQYF.

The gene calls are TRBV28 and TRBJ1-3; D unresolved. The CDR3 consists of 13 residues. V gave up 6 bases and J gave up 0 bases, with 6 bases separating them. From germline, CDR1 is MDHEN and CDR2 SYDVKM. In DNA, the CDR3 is TGTGCCAGCAGACAGTACTCTGGAAACACCATATATTTT. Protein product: CASRQYSGNTIYF.

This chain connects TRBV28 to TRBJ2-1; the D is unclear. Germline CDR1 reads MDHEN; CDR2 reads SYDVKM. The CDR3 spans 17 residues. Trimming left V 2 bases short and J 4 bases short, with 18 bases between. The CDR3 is CASSLTQAFRVYNEQFF. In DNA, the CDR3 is TGTGCCAGCAGTTTAACTCAAGCGTTCCGGGTGTACAATGAGCAGTTCTTC.

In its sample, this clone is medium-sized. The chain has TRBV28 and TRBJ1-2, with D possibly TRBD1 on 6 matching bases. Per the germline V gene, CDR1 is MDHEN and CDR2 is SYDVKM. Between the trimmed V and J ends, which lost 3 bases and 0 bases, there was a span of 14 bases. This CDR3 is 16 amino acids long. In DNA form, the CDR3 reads TGTGCCAGCAGTTTCGTGTTGAGGGGGTCTAACTATGGCTACACCTTC. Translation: CASSFVLRGSNYGYTF.

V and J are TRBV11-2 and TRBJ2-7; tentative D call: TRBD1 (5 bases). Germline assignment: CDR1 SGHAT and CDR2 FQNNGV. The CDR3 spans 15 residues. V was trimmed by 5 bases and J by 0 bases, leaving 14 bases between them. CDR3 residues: CASSPHPGNSYEQYF. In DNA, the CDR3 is TGTGCCAGCAGCCCCCACCCAGGGAACTCCTACGAGCAGTACTTC.

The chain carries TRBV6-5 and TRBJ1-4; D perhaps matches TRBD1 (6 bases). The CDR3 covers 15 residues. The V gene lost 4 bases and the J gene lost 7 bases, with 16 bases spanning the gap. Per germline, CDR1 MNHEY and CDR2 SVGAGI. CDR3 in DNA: TGTGCCAGCAGTTTTGGCTCAGGGGAGGCTGAAAAACTGTTTTTT. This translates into CASSFGSGEAEKLFF.

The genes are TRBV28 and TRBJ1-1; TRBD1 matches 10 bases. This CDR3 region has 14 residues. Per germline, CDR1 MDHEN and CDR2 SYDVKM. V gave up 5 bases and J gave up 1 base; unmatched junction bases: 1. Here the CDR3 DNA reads TGTGCCAGCAGTGACAGGGGGCGGAACACTGAAGCTTTCTTT. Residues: CASSDRGRNTEAFF.

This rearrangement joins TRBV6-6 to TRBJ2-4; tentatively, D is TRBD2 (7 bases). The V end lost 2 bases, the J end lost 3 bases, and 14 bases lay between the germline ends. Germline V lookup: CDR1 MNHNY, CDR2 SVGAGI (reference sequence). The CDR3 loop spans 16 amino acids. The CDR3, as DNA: TGTGCCAGCAGTTACGGGGGGGGCTTAGTCAAAAACATTCAGTACTTC. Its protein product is CASSYGGGLVKNIQYF.

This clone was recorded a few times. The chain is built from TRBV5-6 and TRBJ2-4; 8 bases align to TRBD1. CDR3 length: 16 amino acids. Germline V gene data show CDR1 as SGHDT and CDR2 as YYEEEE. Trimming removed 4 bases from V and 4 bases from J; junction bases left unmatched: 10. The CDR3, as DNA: TGTGCCAGCAGCCTTACAGGGGGTTGGGGAAAAAACATTCAGTACTTC. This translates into CASSLTGGWGKNIQYF.

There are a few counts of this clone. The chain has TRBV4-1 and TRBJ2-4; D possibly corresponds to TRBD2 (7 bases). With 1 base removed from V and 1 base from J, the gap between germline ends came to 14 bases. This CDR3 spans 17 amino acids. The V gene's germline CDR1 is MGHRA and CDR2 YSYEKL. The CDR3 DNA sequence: TGCGCCAGCAGCCAAGCCCCTCCGGGGGGCGCCAAAAACATTCAGTACTTC. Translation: CASSQAPPGGAKNIQYF.

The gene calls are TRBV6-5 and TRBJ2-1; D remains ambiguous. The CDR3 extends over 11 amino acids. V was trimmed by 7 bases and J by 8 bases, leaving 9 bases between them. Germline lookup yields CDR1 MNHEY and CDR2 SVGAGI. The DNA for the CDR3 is TGTGCCAGCACCCACGTGTATGAGCAGTTCTTC. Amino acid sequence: CASTHVYEQFF.

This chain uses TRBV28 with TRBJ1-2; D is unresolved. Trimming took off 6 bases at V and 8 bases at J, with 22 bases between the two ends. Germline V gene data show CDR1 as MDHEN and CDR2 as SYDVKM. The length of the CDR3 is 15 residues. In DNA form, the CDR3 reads TGTGCCAGCAGGGCTTCGGGAGCTATTTTGAGGGGCTACACCTTC. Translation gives CASRASGAILRGYTF.

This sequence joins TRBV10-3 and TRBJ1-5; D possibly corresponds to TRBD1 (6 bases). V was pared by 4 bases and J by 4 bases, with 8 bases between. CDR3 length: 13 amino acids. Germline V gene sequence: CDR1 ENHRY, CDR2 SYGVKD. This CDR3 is CAISVGGNQPQHF. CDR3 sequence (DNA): TGTGCCATCAGTGTAGGGGGTAATCAGCCCCAGCATTTT.

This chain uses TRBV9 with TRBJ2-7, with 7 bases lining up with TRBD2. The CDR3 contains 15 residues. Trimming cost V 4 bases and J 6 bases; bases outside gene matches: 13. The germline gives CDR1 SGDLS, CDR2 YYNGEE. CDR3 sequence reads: CASSLRFGGISEQYF. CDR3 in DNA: TGTGCCAGCAGCCTGCGGTTCGGGGGGATCTCCGAGCAGTACTTC.

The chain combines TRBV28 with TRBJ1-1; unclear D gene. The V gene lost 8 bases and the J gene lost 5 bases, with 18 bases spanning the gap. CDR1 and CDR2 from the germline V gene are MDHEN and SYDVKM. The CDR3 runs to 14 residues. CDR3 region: CASGVSLVRTEAFF. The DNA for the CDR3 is TGTGCCAGCGGGGTCTCACTGGTAAGGACTGAAGCTTTCTTT.